These T cell receptor beta chains were read from a single sample in a study of T cell repertoires in cytomegalovirus infection. TCRdb used MiXCR to reprocess the reads, holding one entry per CDR3 protein. The profile covers over 250,000 distinct CDR3 sequences, with less than 25% appearing a single time and roughly 20% taken by the ten largest. Their target antigens are unknown. The starting material was cultured PBMCs, obtained from culture after CMV antigen stimulation. The receptors here all came from a human donor in good health (CMV status not recorded). Some clones in this sample may be carry-over from other donors' samples. Each CDR3 is given without its conserved first and last residue. Each record gives: D gene, V gene, CDR3 protein. D genes are given only for firm matches.

d_gene: TRBD2; v_gene: TRBV13; CDR3aa: ASQGRGLAGDEQF
d_gene: NA; v_gene: TRBV28; CDR3aa: ATTGLGDTQY
d_gene: NA; v_gene: TRBV7-6; CDR3aa: ASSQPSYRAVNEQF
d_gene: NA; v_gene: TRBV6-6; CDR3aa: ASSYATVAGELF
d_gene: NA; v_gene: TRBV7-2; CDR3aa: ASSLASLGTGYGYT
d_gene: NA; v_gene: TRBV27; CDR3aa: ASSLLQGGPQETQY
d_gene: NA; v_gene: TRBV19; CDR3aa: ASSRGGILNQPQH
d_gene: NA; v_gene: TRBV6-2/TRBV6-3; CDR3aa: ASRNRSGQF
d_gene: NA; v_gene: TRBV6-2/TRBV6-3; CDR3aa: ASSPGLAEAF
d_gene: TRBD2; v_gene: TRBV20-1; CDR3aa: SATRLGTSYNEQF
d_gene: TRBD1; v_gene: TRBV27; CDR3aa: ASSSIRDRVNTEAF
d_gene: NA; v_gene: TRBV6-6; CDR3aa: ASREDNNSPLH
d_gene: NA; v_gene: TRBV25-1; CDR3aa: ASSPLPPNLFYNEQF
d_gene: TRBD2; v_gene: TRBV7-8; CDR3aa: ASSLAGDGRASEQY
d_gene: NA; v_gene: TRBV6-1; CDR3aa: ASSWSNEQF
d_gene: NA; v_gene: TRBV24-1; CDR3aa: ATSLTGSTEAF
d_gene: TRBD2; v_gene: TRBV28; CDR3aa: ASRTTSGRAKGGFRDEQF
d_gene: TRBD2; v_gene: TRBV27; CDR3aa: ASDYRFSGRPNEQF
d_gene: NA; v_gene: TRBV20-1; CDR3aa: SAPGRISYNEQF
d_gene: NA; v_gene: TRBV2; CDR3aa: ASSLQQMNTEAF
d_gene: NA; v_gene: TRBV7-8; CDR3aa: ASSPAGGTEAF
d_gene: NA; v_gene: TRBV7-2; CDR3aa: ASSQRTGLTNYGYT
d_gene: NA; v_gene: TRBV6-2/TRBV6-3; CDR3aa: ASSWTEGQPQH
d_gene: NA; v_gene: TRBV7-2; CDR3aa: ASSRSGGTDTQY
d_gene: NA; v_gene: TRBV28; CDR3aa: ASSPPGRHYEQY
d_gene: NA; v_gene: TRBV6-2/TRBV6-3; CDR3aa: ASSYSKGGEQY
d_gene: NA; v_gene: TRBV19; CDR3aa: ASSINLGGTEAF
d_gene: NA; v_gene: TRBV4-1; CDR3aa: ASSQGGGLPYEQY
d_gene: NA; v_gene: TRBV4-1; CDR3aa: ASSQGRMLEPYNEQF
d_gene: NA; v_gene: TRBV29-1; CDR3aa: SAFEDPSYEQY
d_gene: NA; v_gene: TRBV27; CDR3aa: ASSFYDGTEAF
d_gene: NA; v_gene: TRBV6-5; CDR3aa: ASSYSGVANYGYT
d_gene: NA; v_gene: TRBV7-2; CDR3aa: ASSPRQAQETQY
d_gene: TRBD1; v_gene: TRBV27; CDR3aa: ASSRTGLGYT
d_gene: NA; v_gene: TRBV19; CDR3aa: ASSRAYQETQY
d_gene: NA; v_gene: TRBV7-9; CDR3aa: ASSLAPRHYNEQF
d_gene: TRBD1; v_gene: TRBV12-5; CDR3aa: ASGLGQGAGNEQF
d_gene: TRBD2; v_gene: TRBV2; CDR3aa: ASSDTSGQETQY
d_gene: NA; v_gene: TRBV19; CDR3aa: ASSINKGYGYT
d_gene: TRBD2; v_gene: TRBV30; CDR3aa: AWSRSLAGGPRHEQF
d_gene: NA; v_gene: TRBV6-1; CDR3aa: ASSESILNTEAF
d_gene: NA; v_gene: TRBV6-2/TRBV6-3; CDR3aa: ASSRGGDEQF
d_gene: NA; v_gene: TRBV5-1; CDR3aa: ASSFGNLNTEAF
d_gene: NA; v_gene: TRBV7-9; CDR3aa: ASSPRRAENNEQF
d_gene: TRBD1; v_gene: TRBV7-2; CDR3aa: ASSLRAGQGAQETQY